These 14 T cell receptor beta chains came from one sample sequenced in a study of CD8 T cells in Susac syndrome. RNA totalling roughly 0.45 to 1 ug underwent reverse transcription with random hexamers. MiXCR was run by TCRdb on the immunoSEQ multiplex PCR reads, yielding one entry per CDR3 protein. The table lists tens of thousands of distinct CDR3 sequences, 96% of them singletons, with more than 0.55% in the top ten. Sequenced material: CD8+ T cells from PBMCs. These receptors were taken from a human donor with Susac syndrome.

This rearrangement joins TRBV4-2 to TRBJ2-3, with D unclear. Trimming stripped 0 bases from V and 6 bases from J, with 10 bases between. The CDR3 extends over 14 amino acids. The germline CDR1 and CDR2 sequences are LGHNA and YNFKEQ. Here the CDR3 DNA reads TGTGCCAGCAGCCAAGATAAACCAGCGGATACGCAGTATTTT. Its protein product is CASSQDKPADTQYF.

This clonotype has a single count. The CDR3 here is CASREGAGEAFF. CDR3 DNA sequence: TGTGCCAGCAGAGAGGGGGCGGGTGAAGCTTTCTTT. J is TRBJ1-1 and V is TRBV6-5; 7 bases fit TRBD1. Losses at the gene ends were 6 bases for V and 7 bases for J; bases not matched to a gene: 5. The length of the CDR3 is 12 residues. Germline values: CDR1 MNHEY, CDR2 SVGAGI.

This clonotype showed up just once. The V and J genes are TRBV20-1 and TRBJ2-3; 7 nucleotides align to TRBD1. CDR1 and CDR2 (germline): DFQATT, SNEGSKA (reference sequence). The CDR3 is 15 residues long. V dropped 6 bases and J dropped 3; count of bases not matched to a gene: 12. In DNA, the CDR3 is TGCAGTGCACCGCCGACAGGGCCCGGAACAGATACGCAGTATTTT. Protein sequence: CSAPPTGPGTDTQYF.

The rearrangement joins TRBV20-1 to TRBJ2-1, with 11 bases aligning to TRBD2. V shed 3 bases, J shed 4 bases, and the junction held 2 bases outside the gene matches. Looked up from germline, CDR1 is DFQATT and CDR2 is SNEGSKA (reference sequence). The CDR3 runs to 14 residues. The CDR3: CSARRLAGYNEQFF. The DNA for the CDR3 is TGCAGTGCTAGGAGACTAGCGGGGTACAATGAGCAGTTCTTC.

The rearrangement joins TRBV4-3 to TRBJ1-2; a possible D gene is TRBD1 (6 bases). The CDR3 sequence is 14 residues long. Trimming pared 0 bases from V and 3 bases from J, leaving 8 bases between. Germline values: CDR1 LGHNA, CDR2 YSLEER. In nucleotides, the CDR3 is TGCGCCAGCAGCCAAGATAACAGGGACTATGGCTACACCTTC. Protein: CASSQDNRDYGYTF.

The chain links TRBV7-2 to TRBJ1-1, with D possibly matching TRBD1 (6 bases). The CDR3 length is 15 residues. Trimming took 5 bases from V and 0 from J, leaving 13 bases between them. The germline gives CDR1 SGHTA, CDR2 FQGNSA. The CDR3 region has the DNA TGTGCCAGCAGCCCACAGGGCGGATTGAACACTGAAGCTTTCTTT. It yields the protein CASSPQGGLNTEAFF.

CDR3 sequence reads: CASSLGVGQELNTEAFF. CDR3 sequence (DNA): TGTGCCAGCAGCTTAGGGGTCGGACAGGAATTGAACACTGAAGCTTTCTTT. The chain recombines TRBV7-9 with TRBJ1-1, with TRBD1 matching 7 bases. CDR3 length: 17 amino acids. Germline assignment: CDR1 SEHNR and CDR2 FQNEAQ (reference sequence). The V gene end was trimmed by 1 base and the J gene end by 0 bases; junction bases not matched to a gene: 8.

In this sample, this clonotype turned up once. The J gene is TRBJ1-6, the V gene TRBV6-5, with D tentatively TRBD1 (5 bases). V dropped 6 bases and J dropped 7 bases, with 13 bases sitting between them. Germline-derived CDR1 and CDR2 are MNHEY and SVGAGI. CDR3 length: 14 amino acids. This CDR3 is CASSPGPQNSPLHF. The CDR3 nucleotides are TGTGCCAGCAGCCCGGGACCGCAGAATTCACCCCTCCACTTT.

The chain employs TRBV30 and TRBJ1-2, with TRBD1 matching 7 bases. The CDR3 extends over 15 amino acids. V dropped 2 bases and J dropped 4; count of bases not matched to a gene: 10. Germline CDR1 and CDR2: GTSNPN and SVGIG (reference sequence). The CDR3 loop is CAWSTGVEEVYGYTF. The CDR3 DNA follows: TGTGCCTGGAGTACAGGGGTCGAGGAGGTCTATGGCTACACCTTC.

Written as DNA, the CDR3 is TGTGCCAGCAACACCCAGGGGGCGAACACTGAAGCTTTCTTT. Translating gives CASNTQGANTEAFF. The rearrangement joins TRBV6-5 to TRBJ1-1, with 8 bases that match TRBD1. Germline CDR1 MNHEY, CDR2 SVGAGI. This CDR3 is built from 14 residues. J lost 1 base, V lost 7 bases, and 5 bases had no gene match.

The chain couples TRBV6-2 or TRBV6-3 to TRBJ1-1; D possibly corresponds to TRBD1 (6 bases). CDR3 length equals 16 residues. V dropped 5 bases and J dropped 5 bases, with 21 bases sitting between them. Looked up from germline, CDR1 is MNHEY and CDR2 is SVGEGT. CDR3 in amino acids: CASSPFTTGFRTEAFF. CDR3 nucleotide sequence: TGTGCCAGCAGTCCATTCACGACAGGATTTCGGACTGAAGCTTTCTTT.

A note on this clonotype: The CDR3 end shows no conserved phenylalanine or tryptophan, and so a read error is likely. No DNA is shown, since the ends of the CDR3 on it are uncertain; the CDR3 is the one TCRdb lists. The chain links TRBV5-1 to TRBJ2-1; the table's D call TRBD1 went unverified against the DNA. A total of 11 residues make up the CDR3, ends included. Germline-derived CDR1 and CDR2 are SGHRS and YFSETQ. CDR3 region: CASSSGDTVSV.

V usage is TRBV9 and J usage is TRBJ2-6; D is undetermined. V gave up 3 bases and J gave up 0 bases, with 7 bases separating them. This CDR3 is 15 amino acids long. Germline CDR1 reads SGDLS; CDR2 reads YYNGEE. The CDR3 region has the DNA TGTGCCAGCAGCGGCGAGTACTCTGGGGCCAACGTCCTGACTTTC. Protein product: CASSGEYSGANVLTF.

This chain uses TRBV20-1 with TRBJ1-2; possible D gene TRBD1, 5 bases. This CDR3 contains 14 residues. In germline, CDR1 is DFQATT, CDR2 SNEGSKA (reference sequence). V was trimmed by 2 bases and J by 3 bases, leaving 13 bases between them. The CDR3 bases are TGCAGTGCTAGAATAGGGACCGGCGACTATGGCTACACCTTC. This codes for CSARIGTGDYGYTF.